This TCR beta chain was documented in a study of blood T cells in healthy people across ages. Study-wide results and limits: Getting older went along with TCR beta diversity per million T cells dropping roughly linearly.

A remark on this clonotype: As yet, its antigen is unknown.

A second PCR, run for 7 to 11 cycles, used a sample-barcoded 5' primer plus a J-beta primer mix. Researchers report that a template-switch adaptor with 12 random nucleotides tagged each cDNA molecule. TCRdb re-analysed the 5' RACE reads in MiXCR, keeping a single row per CDR3 protein. The sample consists of 1,500,000 or so distinct CDR3 sequences, roughly 43% of them appearing once. Germline V gene sequence: CDR1 MDHEN, CDR2 SYDVKM. V was shortened by 0 bases and J by 7 bases, with 10 bases between the two germline ends. The CDR3 totals 13 residues. Sequences were obtained from blood. This clonotype originated in a woman between 18 and 29 years old in good health. The rearrangement uses TRBV28 and TRBJ2-7; perhaps D is TRBD1 or TRBD2 (5 bases each). The CDR3 DNA reads as TGTGCCAGCAGTTTATGGCGAGGGGATGAGCAGTACTTC. Amino acid sequence: CASSLWRGDEQYF.